This note documents a single T cell receptor (beta chain) sequence. The sample holds a few counts of this clonotype. The target of this receptor is not known. Qualities for individual bases were not recorded, and no much larger clone is one base off. The data are from a study of blood T cells in healthy people across ages (dated by TCRdb to the mid-2010s). With respect to the entire study: In model experiments, template switching captured about one uniquely barcoded TCR beta cDNA molecule for every two T cells. The study measured age-related changes in TCR beta repertoire diversity using deep sequencing normalized with unique cDNA molecular identifiers. Four age groups were formed from the donors: young (average about 16 years), middle-aged (approximately 40), aged (roughly 59) and long-lived (roughly 88). The study analyzed two additional independent replicas of 1 million unique cDNA reads from the same blood draw for two donors, one aged 18 to 29 and one aged 80 or older. The study at large found these results: Compared with the aged group, the long-lived group had more naive CD4+ T cells, fewer expanded clones and increased TCR diversity, a pattern suggesting age selection. Observed TCR beta diversity correlated strongly with the percentage of naive T cells measured by flow cytometry. Since profiling was done on bulk unsorted PBMCs, naive and antigen-experienced compartments could not be conclusively compared. As age increased, observed TCR beta diversity per million T cells dropped in a roughly linear way, and a significant reduction was already evident by age approximately 40. The CMV infection status of donors was not known, potentially confounding age-related changes in expanded clonotypes. Total diversity estimates from one million sequenced T cells were considered lower bounds and underestimates.

CDR1 and CDR2 are drawn from the germline V gene: SGDLS, YYNGEE. The CDR3 sequence holds 17 residues, the cysteine and phenylalanine included. The kept DNA is CDR3 alone, 51 bases in frame from the first base. Here V drops 4 bases and J drops 5 bases, and the junction holds 10 bases not matched to any gene. The donors were a few dozen Caucasian individuals from Russia, aged 6 to 90 years, who were systemically healthy. Each donor gave 8 to 10 milliliters of peripheral blood, drawn into EDTA-treated Vacutainer tubes. PBMCs were isolated by Ficoll-Paque density-gradient centrifugation, with at least 6.5 million obtained per sample. Trizol reagent was used to extract total RNA from PBMCs, with at least 5 micrograms per sample. The percentages of naive CD45RAhigh/CD27high T cells were determined by flow cytometry on a PBMC aliquot from every donor. The library was generated by 5' RACE. TCRdb lists the instrument as Illumina HiSeq 2500. A second about 7 to 11 cycle PCR used a sample-barcoded 5' primer and a J-beta primer mix. A unique molecular identifier was introduced onto each TCR beta cDNA molecule by a template-switch 5' adaptor carrying 12 random nucleotides. Each sample yielded at least 3 million CDR3-containing paired-end reads. First-strand cDNA was synthesized from all RNA with the Mint cDNA synthesis kit, primed by a TRBC-specific oligonucleotide. Following uracil-DNA glycosylase treatment, all cDNA underwent a first 18-cycle PCR with the universal primers M1SS and BC2_uni_R. From the authors' description of their analysis: For normalization, 1 million high-quality reads were randomly selected from each sample, with every read carrying a distinct molecular identifier. Reads sharing molecular identifiers were discarded rather than binned into consensus sequences. MiTCR, run with a Q25 quality threshold and the strictest error-elimination algorithm, handled CDR3 identification, clonotype clustering and error correction. A nonparametric unseen species model with Euler transformation was used to estimate lower-bound total TCR beta diversity. In-frame beta chains were kept once TCRdb had trimmed the public reads at Q25 with fastp and called clones with MiXCR. Rows are combined by CDR3 protein, so each entry shows the most common genes and DNA. Here the V and J calls rest on TCRdb's processing, not on the authors' analysis. The sample profile shows 450,000 to 600,000 distinct CDR3 sequences; roughly a quarter of them were found once. Of the sample, approximately 4% is held by the ten largest clones.

These records were also assigned to another study, of T cells of mothers and their children. Looking at the second paper: Donors were nine systemically healthy Caucasian individuals: three mothers and their six children. cDNA synthesis consumed the entire amount of extracted RNA, loaded at roughly 1.5 ug RNA in each 15 ul reaction. In the second PCR, sample barcodes and 2-4 random nucleotides were introduced via the M1S primer. Over 8.5 million TCR beta CDR3 reads were obtained for each mother, and 2.5 million to 3 million reads were obtained for each child. Thymic selection shapes the output of TCR recombination in a similar way in related and unrelated pairs, and inherited differences have a minor effect. Normalized repertoire overlap was always found to be slightly, but never significantly, higher in related mother-child pairs than in unrelated mother-child pairs. No persistent microchimeric T cell clones were detected, at a sensitivity of roughly 100 clones per million clonotypes. To look for features that set related mother-child pairs apart from unrelated individuals, the researchers ran deep NGS to compare the TCR beta repertoires of mothers and children. On average, the children were about 10 +/- 4 years old, while the mothers were about 37 +/- 4 years old. After adapter ligation with NEBNext reagents, the libraries were sequenced on Illumina HiSeq 2000 with 100+100 nt paired-end reads. To avoid cross-contamination, the mother libraries and the child libraries were prepared a month apart and sequenced in separate runs. Each donor had between roughly 450,000 and 2,100,000 distinct TCR beta clonotypes identified. Naive TCR beta clonotypes were estimated from low-frequency clonotypes matched to each donor's FACS-determined naive share, without sorting.

The rearrangement joined TRBV9 to TRBJ2-5; a stretch of 14 junction bases matches TRBD2. The clonotype originates from a boy under 10 years old in good health. Material for sequencing was blood. The encoded CDR3 is CASSLTSGRASGETQYF. The sequenced DNA is TGTGCCAGCAGCCTGACTAGCGGGAGGGCCAGTGGCGAGACCCAGTACTTC.